This T cell receptor (beta chain) was recorded in a study of OX40 agonist ivuxolimab in advanced cancers. Losses at the gene ends were 4 bases for V and 8 bases for J; bases not matched to a gene: 9. From germline, CDR1 is MNHEY and CDR2 SMNVEV (reference sequence). This CDR3 is 16 amino acids long. The protocol was immunoSEQ multiplex PCR, while the TCRdb copy is restricted to in-frame clones and leaves out a portion. The profile shows under 95,000 clones, approximately 80% of them singletons. Comment on this clone: Its antigen is unidentified.

Study-wide results and caveats: Still undetermined is the antigen specificity of the expanded peripheral T cells.

The V and J genes are TRBV27 and TRBJ1-6; 9 positions match TRBD1. This receptor was identified in an adult with an advanced solid tumor such as melanoma, head and neck, liver or kidney cancer. The sample was CD4+ or CD8+ T cells sorted from blood, taken in a trial of the OX40 agonist ivuxolimab. The DNA of the CDR3 is TGTGCCAGCAGTTCAACAGGGGGCGCGGTTTATTCACCCCTCCACTTT. Its translation: CASSSTGGAVYSPLHF.